The 6 T cell receptor beta chains in this list originate from one sample, sequenced in a study of sequential checkpoint blockade in melanoma. The treatment here: randomized to nivolumab then ipilimumab (arm A) or the reverse (arm B). Produced via immunoSEQ multiplex PCR; TCRdb's table is partial and in-frame only. The sample records around 19,000 clones, 72% being singletons. Specimen: CD8+ T cells sorted from blood (inferred from file names), collected from a patient given nivolumab and ipilimumab in sequence. These receptors all come from a human donor with melanoma.

This clone was observed once. The V and J genes are TRBV2 and TRBJ2-7, with D perhaps TRBD2 (6 bases). Germline V lookup: CDR1 SNHLY, CDR2 FYNNEI. Trimming removed 8 bases from V and 3 bases from J, with 14 bases in between. CDR3 length equals 13 residues. The CDR3 region is CASSFGGDYEQYF. The CDR3 nucleotides are TGTGCCAGCTCGTTCGGGGGAGACTACGAGCAGTACTTC.

The V call is TRBV7-9, the J call TRBJ1-1; TRBD1 aligns across 7 bases. J was trimmed by 2 bases and V by 6 bases; bases with no gene match: 9. CDR1 SEHNR and CDR2 FQNEAQ come from the germline V gene (reference sequence). The CDR3 covers 15 residues. CDR3 in amino acids: CASSLGDSLNTEAFF. CDR3 sequence (DNA): TGTGCCAGCAGTTTGGGGGACAGCCTAAACACTGAAGCTTTCTTT.

The CDR3 sequence: CASSFRGLYYEQYF. The CDR3 nucleotides read TGTGCCAGCAGTTTTAGGGGACTCTATTACGAGCAGTACTTC. The chain is built from TRBV28 and TRBJ2-7; maybe TRBD2 (6 bases). Germline V gene data show CDR1 as MDHEN and CDR2 as SYDVKM. The CDR3 spans 14 residues. Trimming removed 3 bases at V and 4 bases at J, with 13 bases between.

The chain couples TRBV5-8 to TRBJ2-5; the D gene is possibly TRBD2 (6 bases). TRBJ2-7 matches the DNA end more closely, so the J call is doubtful. Germline values: CDR1 SGHTS, CDR2 YDEGEE. This CDR3 contains 17 residues. Here the CDR3 reads CASSFRVAAESSYEQYF. The CDR3 DNA reads TGTGCCAGCAGCTTCAGGGTAGCGGCCGAAAGCTCCTACGAGCAGTACTTC.

V usage is TRBV6-1 and J usage is TRBJ1-5, with D perhaps TRBD1 (5 bases). The CDR3 totals 14 residues. The germline V gene encodes CDR1 MNHNS and CDR2 SASEGT. The germline V and J ends were trimmed by 6 bases and 2 bases, with 11 bases remaining between them. CDR3 coding DNA: TGTGCCAGCAGCCAGACAGTACGCAATCAGCCCCAGCATTTT. This sequence encodes CASSQTVRNQPQHF.

A word on this clone: A much larger clone sits a single nucleotide away, making a read error possible. The chain couples TRBV7-9 to TRBJ1-6, with a possible D match to TRBD1 (6 bases). V shed 3 bases and J shed 7 bases, with 16 bases lying between them. Germline V gives CDR1 SEHNR, CDR2 FQNEAQ (reference sequence). The length of the CDR3 is 16 residues. Here the CDR3 reads CASSLGVDRLNSPLHF. The CDR3 DNA reads as TGTGCCAGCAGCTTGGGTGTCGACAGGCTGAATTCACCCCTCCACTTT. Drawing the rest from reference TRBV7-9 and TRBJ1-6, the complete variable domain is DTGVSQNPRHKITKRGQNVTFRCDPISEHNRLYWYRQTLGQGPEFLTYFQNEAQLEKSRLLSDRFSAERPKGSFSTLEIQRTEQGDSAMYLCASSLGVDRLNSPLHFGNGTRLTVT.